Detailed here is one T cell receptor (beta chain). The specificity of this receptor is unknown. No base quality information exists; no much larger clone differs at one position. The roughly 39 donors, aged about 6 to 90 years, were systemically healthy Caucasian individuals from Russia. Roughly 9 milliliters of peripheral blood were drawn from each donor into EDTA-treated Vacutainer tubes. Ficoll-Paque density-gradient centrifugation was used to isolate PBMCs, with at least 7 million per sample. Total RNA, at least 6 micrograms per sample, was extracted from PBMCs with Trizol reagent. The percentages of naive CD45RAhigh/CD27high T cells were determined by flow cytometry on a PBMC aliquot from every donor. Libraries were built with 5' RACE. Reads for this sample came from an Illumina HiSeq 2500. A second about 7 to 12 cycle PCR used a sample-barcoded 5' primer and a J-beta primer mix. A unique molecular identifier was introduced onto each TCR beta cDNA molecule by a template-switch 5' adaptor carrying 12 random nucleotides. Each sample yielded at least 2.5 million CDR3-containing paired-end reads. First-strand cDNA was synthesized from all RNA with the Mint cDNA synthesis kit, primed by a TRBC-specific oligonucleotide. All cDNA was treated with uracil-DNA glycosylase and then went through a first 18-cycle PCR with the universal primers M1SS and BC2_uni_R. Per the authors' processing: For normalization, 1 million high-quality reads were randomly selected from each sample, with every read carrying a distinct molecular identifier. Reads with shared molecular identifiers were discarded instead of being binned into consensus sequences. CDR3 identification, clonotype clustering and error correction used MiTCR with a Q25 quality threshold and the strictest error-elimination algorithm. A nonparametric unseen species model with Euler transformation was used to estimate a lower bound on total TCR beta diversity. TCRdb's own reprocessing of the public reads used fastp at Q25 and MiXCR and kept productive beta chains. Each CDR3 protein appears once, grouped with its most common genes and DNA. What appears here as the V and J calls and clone size reflects TCRdb's work, not the paper's. The table for this sample lists roughly 800,000 distinct CDR3 sequences; about 26% of them were counted only once. The ten largest clones capture about 2.9% of the sample.

This entry comes from a study of blood T cells in healthy people across ages (dated by TCRdb to about 2015). About the full investigation: Template switching captured roughly one uniquely barcoded TCR beta cDNA molecule per two T cells in model experiments. To track age-related changes in TCR beta repertoire diversity, the study relied on deep sequencing normalized with unique cDNA molecular identifiers. The donors were split into four age groups: young (average around 16 years), middle-aged (over 35), aged (over 55) and long-lived (approximately 80). Using the same blood draw, the study looked at two additional independent replicas of 1 million unique cDNA reads for two donors, one aged 18 to 29 and the other aged 80 or older.

Spanning cysteine to phenylalanine, the CDR3 consists of 15 amino acids. The only DNA kept is the CDR3, 45 bases in frame from the first base. The germline V gene yields SGHAT for CDR1 and FQNNGV for CDR2. Beyond this particular receptor, the publication reports: Compared with the aged group, the long-lived group had more naive CD4+ T cells, fewer expanded clones and increased TCR diversity, suggesting age selection. Estimates of total diversity based on one million sequenced T cells were considered lower bounds and underestimates. Since profiling was done on bulk unsorted PBMCs, naive and antigen-experienced compartments could not be conclusively compared. As age increased, observed TCR beta diversity per million T cells dropped in a roughly linear way, and a significant reduction was already evident by age 40. The CMV infection status of donors was not known, potentially confounding age-related changes in expanded clonotypes. There was a strong correlation between observed TCR beta diversity and the percentage of naive T cells measured by flow cytometry.

These data also formed part of another study, on T cells of mothers and their children. In that second paper, the authors write: Donors were nine systemically healthy Caucasian individuals: three mothers and their six children. cDNA synthesis consumed the entire amount of extracted RNA, loaded at approximately 1.6 ug RNA in each 15 ul reaction. In the second PCR, sample barcodes and 2-4 random nucleotides were introduced via the M1S primer. Over 8 million TCR beta CDR3 reads were obtained for each mother, and about 3 million reads were obtained for each child. Thymic selection shapes the output of TCR recombination in a similar way in related and unrelated pairs, and inherited differences have a minor effect. Normalized repertoire overlap was always found to be slightly, but never significantly, higher in related mother-child pairs than in unrelated mother-child pairs. No persistent microchimeric T cell clones were found, with a detection sensitivity of approximately 100 clones per million clonotypes. To look for features that set related mother-child pairs apart from unrelated individuals, the researchers ran deep NGS to compare the TCR beta repertoires of mothers and children. The mean age was roughly 36 +/- 4 years for the mothers and around 11 +/- 4 years for the children. Libraries were sequenced on Illumina HiSeq 2000 with 100+100 nt paired-end reads after adapter ligation with NEBNext reagents. To avoid cross-contamination, the mother libraries and the child libraries were prepared a month apart and sequenced in separate runs. For each donor, between about 500,000 and 2,200,000 distinct TCR beta clonotypes were identified. Naive TCR beta clonotypes were estimated from low-frequency clonotypes matched to each donor's FACS-determined naive share, without sorting.

The clonotype was recovered from a boy between 10 and 17 years old in good health. The specimen was blood. The chain is assembled from TRBV11-2 and TRBJ2-3; the D gene is perhaps TRBD1 or TRBD2, each of them matching over 5 bases. With the DNA end fitting TRBJ2-1 better, the J assignment may be wrong. The DNA sequence reads TGTGCCAGCAGCCCTCGGGACGGATTGACGAATGAGCAGTTCTTC. It is translated as CASSPRDGLTNEQFF.